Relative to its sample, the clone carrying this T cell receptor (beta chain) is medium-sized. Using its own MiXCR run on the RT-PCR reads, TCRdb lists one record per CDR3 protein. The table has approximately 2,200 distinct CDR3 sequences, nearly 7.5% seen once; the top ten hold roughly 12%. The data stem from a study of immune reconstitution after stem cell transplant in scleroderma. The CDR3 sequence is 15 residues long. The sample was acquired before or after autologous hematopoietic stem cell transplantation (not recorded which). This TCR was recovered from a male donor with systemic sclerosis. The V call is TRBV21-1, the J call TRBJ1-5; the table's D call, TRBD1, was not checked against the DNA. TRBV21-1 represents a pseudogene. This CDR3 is CASSKAGVINQPQHF. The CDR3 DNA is TGTGCCAGCAGCAAAGCAGGGGTTATCAATCAGCCCCAGCATTTT.